A selection of T cell receptor beta chains follows, all from one sample in a study of T cell responses to AZD1222 COVID-19 vaccine. Libraries were prepared by immunoSEQ multiplex PCR; TCRdb keeps only in-frame clonotypes and omits some of them. The data contain roughly 120,000 clones, more than 75% of them seen just once; the ten biggest clones take up roughly 10%. The starting material was peripheral blood, obtained on day 0 of AZD1222 vaccination. These receptors were obtained from an adult in good health. Each CDR3 is given with its conserved first and last residue. A D gene is named only where the DNA matches it firmly. Clone size appears in some rows only: once, few, many, or a class for an expanded clone.

CDR3aa	CDR3nt	d_gene	abundance	j_gene	v_gene
CASSGRGPGNTIYF	TGTGCCAGCAGCGGCAGGGGGCCGGGAAACACCATATATTTT	TRBD1	.	TRBJ1-3	TRBV9
CASSQSGQGLLGPQHF	TGTGCCAGCAGTCAATCTGGACAGGGCCTCTTAGGGCCCCAGCATTTT	TRBD1	.	TRBJ1-5	TRBV5-5
CASSLAAAGVGSDTQYF	TGCGCCAGCAGCTTGGCAGCGGCAGGGGTGGGATCAGATACGCAGTATTTT	.	.	TRBJ2-3	TRBV5-1
CASSEPRGGGMNTEAFF	TGTGCCAGCAGTGAGCCGCGAGGGGGCGGGATGAACACTGAAGCTTTCTTT	TRBD1	.	TRBJ1-1	TRBV2
CASSTGQLTQETQYF	TGTGCCAGCAGCACGGGACAGCTTACACAAGAGACCCAGTACTTC	TRBD1	few	TRBJ2-5	TRBV9
CASSKLGRARRGTQYF	TGTGCCAGCAGCAAATTGGGCAGGGCCAGAAGAGGGACCCAGTACTTC	.	.	TRBJ2-5	TRBV21-1
CASSLLYRELNTGELFF	TGTGCCAGCAGCTTACTATACAGGGAATTGAACACCGGGGAGCTGTTTTTT	.	.	TRBJ2-2	TRBV7-6
CASSLGRDFLLAYEQYF	TGTGCCAGCAGCTTAGGTCGGGATTTCCTCCTTGCCTACGAGCAGTACTTC	.	.	TRBJ2-7	TRBV11-3
CATSRDGGQSMNEQYF	TGTGCCACCAGCAGAGATGGAGGACAGTCAATGAACGAGCAGTACTTC	.	.	TRBJ2-7	TRBV15
CSASDRASGANVLTF	TGCAGTGCTAGTGACCGGGCCTCTGGGGCCAACGTCCTGACTTTC	.	.	TRBJ2-6	TRBV20-1
CASSFRAEAFF	TGTGCCAGCAGCTTTCGAGCTGAAGCTTTCTTT	.	.	TRBJ1-1	TRBV11-2
CASIKLAGSETQYF	TGTGCCAGCATCAAACTAGCGGGGTCAGAGACCCAGTACTTC	TRBD2	.	TRBJ2-5	TRBV6-5
CASSLRQGARNTEAFF	TGTGCCAGCAGCTTGAGGCAGGGGGCAAGGAACACTGAAGCTTTCTTT	TRBD1	.	TRBJ1-1	TRBV11-2
CASSFLGQMYEQYF	TGTGCCAGCAGTTTTTTAGGACAGATGTACGAGCAGTACTTC	.	.	TRBJ2-7	TRBV28
CASSLGQVYEQYF	TGTGCCAGCAGCTTAGGACAGGTCTACGAGCAGTACTTC	.	.	TRBJ2-7	TRBV7-6
CASSLPLGNRNTEAFF	TGTGCCAGCAGCTTACCCCTGGGCAATCGGAACACTGAAGCTTTCTTT	.	.	TRBJ1-1	TRBV11-2
CASSLTGTDTQYF	TGCGCCAGCAGCTTGACTGGCACAGATACGCAGTATTTT	.	.	TRBJ2-3	TRBV5-1
CASSIQAGFYEQYF	TGTGCCAGTAGTATCCAGGCAGGATTCTACGAGCAGTACTTC	.	.	TRBJ2-7	TRBV19
CASSTGVGPYEQYF	TGTGCCAGCAGCACTGGGGTCGGCCCCTACGAGCAGTACTTC	.	.	TRBJ2-7	TRBV5-6
CARGVGSSNQPQHF	TGTGCCAGGGGGGTCGGGAGTAGCAATCAGCCCCAGCATTTT	.	.	TRBJ1-5	TRBV11-3
CASSPEAGGVYEQYF	TGTGCCAGCAGCCCAGAGGCAGGAGGGGTTTACGAGCAGTACTTC	.	.	TRBJ2-7	TRBV7-2
CASSQEIPPYEQYF	TGCGCCAGCAGCCAAGAAATCCCGCCCTACGAGCAGTACTTC	.	.	TRBJ2-7	TRBV4-1